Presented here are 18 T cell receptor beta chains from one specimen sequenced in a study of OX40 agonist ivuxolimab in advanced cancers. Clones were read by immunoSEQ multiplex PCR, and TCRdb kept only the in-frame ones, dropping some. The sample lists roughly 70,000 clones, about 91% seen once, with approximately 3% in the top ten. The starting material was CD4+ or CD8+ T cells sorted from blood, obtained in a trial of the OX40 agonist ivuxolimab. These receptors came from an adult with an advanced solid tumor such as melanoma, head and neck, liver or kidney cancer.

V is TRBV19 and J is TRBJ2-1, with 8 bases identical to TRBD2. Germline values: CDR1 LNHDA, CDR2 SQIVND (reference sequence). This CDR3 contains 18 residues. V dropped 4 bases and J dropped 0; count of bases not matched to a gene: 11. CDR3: CASSKKRESQPSYNEQFF. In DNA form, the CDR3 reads TGTGCCAGTAGTAAAAAGCGGGAGTCCCAACCCTCCTACAATGAGCAGTTCTTC.

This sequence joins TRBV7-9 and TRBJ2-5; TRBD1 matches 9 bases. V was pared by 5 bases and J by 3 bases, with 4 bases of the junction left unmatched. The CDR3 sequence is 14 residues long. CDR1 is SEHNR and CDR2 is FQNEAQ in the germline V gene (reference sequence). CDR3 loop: CASSRGQGKETQYF. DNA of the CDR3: TGTGCCAGCAGCCGAGGACAGGGGAAAGAGACCCAGTACTTC.

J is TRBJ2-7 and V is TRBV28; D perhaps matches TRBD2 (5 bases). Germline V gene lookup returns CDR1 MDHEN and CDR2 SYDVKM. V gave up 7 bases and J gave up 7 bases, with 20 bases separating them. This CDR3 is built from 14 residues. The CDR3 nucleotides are TGTGCCAGCAAGAGGACTTTGGCGATTTCTGAGCAGTACTTC. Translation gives CASKRTLAISEQYF.

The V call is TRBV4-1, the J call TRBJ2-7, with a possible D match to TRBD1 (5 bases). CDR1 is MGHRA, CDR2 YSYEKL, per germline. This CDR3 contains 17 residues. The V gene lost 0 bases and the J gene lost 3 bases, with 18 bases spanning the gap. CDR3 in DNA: TGCGCCAGCAGCCAAGATTTTAGGCGGCAGGGTGACTACGAGCAGTACTTC. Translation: CASSQDFRRQGDYEQYF.

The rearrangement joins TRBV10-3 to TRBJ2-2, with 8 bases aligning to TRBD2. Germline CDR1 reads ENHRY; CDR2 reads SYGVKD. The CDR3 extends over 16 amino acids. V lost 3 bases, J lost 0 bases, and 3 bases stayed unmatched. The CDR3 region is CAISETSGANTGELFF. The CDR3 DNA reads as TGTGCCATCAGTGAAACTAGCGGTGCGAACACCGGGGAGCTGTTTTTT.

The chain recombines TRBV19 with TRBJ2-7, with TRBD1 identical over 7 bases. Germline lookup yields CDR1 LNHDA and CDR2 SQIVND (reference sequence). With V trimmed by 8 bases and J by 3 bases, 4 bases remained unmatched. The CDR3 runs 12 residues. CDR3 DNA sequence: TGTGCCAGTGAACAGGGGATCTACGAGCAGTACTTC. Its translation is CASEQGIYEQYF.

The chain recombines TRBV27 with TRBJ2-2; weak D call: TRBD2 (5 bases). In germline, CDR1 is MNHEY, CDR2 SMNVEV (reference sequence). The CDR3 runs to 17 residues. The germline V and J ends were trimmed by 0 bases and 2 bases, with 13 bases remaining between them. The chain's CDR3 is CASSLSIPGLNTGELFF. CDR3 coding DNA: TGTGCCAGCAGTTTATCGATTCCAGGACTTAACACCGGGGAGCTGTTTTTT.

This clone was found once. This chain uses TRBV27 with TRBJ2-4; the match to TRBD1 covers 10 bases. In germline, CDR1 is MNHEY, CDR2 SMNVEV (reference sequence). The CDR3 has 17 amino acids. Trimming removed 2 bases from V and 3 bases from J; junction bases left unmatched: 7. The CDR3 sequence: CASSLGRTGGGKNIQYF. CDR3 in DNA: TGTGCCAGCAGTTTAGGAAGGACAGGGGGTGGCAAAAACATTCAGTACTTC.

The CDR3 here is CASRSLRGDTEAFF. CDR3 nucleotides: TGTGCCAGCAGGTCCTTAAGAGGGGACACTGAAGCTTTCTTT. J is TRBJ1-1 and V is TRBV6-5; a weak D match, TRBD1 (5 bases). Germline assignment: CDR1 MNHEY and CDR2 SVGAGI. Trimming took 6 bases from V and 3 from J, leaving 14 bases between them. This CDR3 is built from 14 residues.

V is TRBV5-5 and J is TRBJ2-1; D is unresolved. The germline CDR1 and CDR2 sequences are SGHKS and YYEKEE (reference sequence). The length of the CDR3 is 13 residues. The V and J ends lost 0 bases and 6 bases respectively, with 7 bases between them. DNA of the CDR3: TGTGCCAGCAGCTTGGGGCAAGCCAATGAGCAGTTCTTC. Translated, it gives CASSLGQANEQFF.

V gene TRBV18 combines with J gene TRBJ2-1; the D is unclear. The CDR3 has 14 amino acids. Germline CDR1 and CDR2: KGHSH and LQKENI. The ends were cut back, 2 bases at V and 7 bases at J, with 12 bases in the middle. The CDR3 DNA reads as TGTGCCAGCTCACCAGCCGTTGACATGAATGAGCAGTTCTTC. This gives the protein CASSPAVDMNEQFF.

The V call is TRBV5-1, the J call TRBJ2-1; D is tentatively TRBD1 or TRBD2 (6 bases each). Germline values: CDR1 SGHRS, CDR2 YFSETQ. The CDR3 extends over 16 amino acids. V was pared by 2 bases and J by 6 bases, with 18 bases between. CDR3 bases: TGCGCCAGCAGCTTTTTTGGGGGGCAAGAGGGCAATGAGCAGTTCTTC. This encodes CASSFFGGQEGNEQFF.

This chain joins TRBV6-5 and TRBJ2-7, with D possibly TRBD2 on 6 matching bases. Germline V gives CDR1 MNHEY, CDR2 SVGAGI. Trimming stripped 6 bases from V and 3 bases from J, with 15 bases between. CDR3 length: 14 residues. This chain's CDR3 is CASRSSGLGYEQYF. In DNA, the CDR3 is TGTGCCAGCAGATCGTCGGGACTGGGCTACGAGCAGTACTTC.

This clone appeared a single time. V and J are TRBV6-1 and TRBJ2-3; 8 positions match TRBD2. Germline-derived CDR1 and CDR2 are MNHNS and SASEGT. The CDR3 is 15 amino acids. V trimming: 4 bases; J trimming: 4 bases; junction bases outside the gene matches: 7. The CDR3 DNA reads TGTGCCAGCAGTGGGGCCGGGAGGGCAGCAGATACGCAGTATTTT. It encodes CASSGAGRAADTQYF.

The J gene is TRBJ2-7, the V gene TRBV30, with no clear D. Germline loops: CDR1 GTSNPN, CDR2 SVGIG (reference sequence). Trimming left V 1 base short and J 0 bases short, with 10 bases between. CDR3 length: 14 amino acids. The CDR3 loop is CAWSGARSSYEQYF. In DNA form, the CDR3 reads TGTGCCTGGAGTGGGGCACGAAGCTCCTACGAGCAGTACTTC.

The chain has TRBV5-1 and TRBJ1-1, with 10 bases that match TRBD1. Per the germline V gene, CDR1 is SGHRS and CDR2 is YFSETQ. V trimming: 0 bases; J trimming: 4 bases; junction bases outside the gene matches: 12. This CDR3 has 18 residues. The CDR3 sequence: CASSLGLGQGGLGTEAFF. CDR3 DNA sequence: TGCGCCAGCAGCTTGGGACTCGGACAGGGGGGACTAGGCACTGAAGCTTTCTTT.

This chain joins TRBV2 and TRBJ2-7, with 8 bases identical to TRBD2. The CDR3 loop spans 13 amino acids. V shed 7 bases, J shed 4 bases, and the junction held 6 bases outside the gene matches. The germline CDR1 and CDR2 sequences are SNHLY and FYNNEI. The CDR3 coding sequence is TGTGCCAGCAAGGGGACTAGTAGGTACGAGCAGTACTTC. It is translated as CASKGTSRYEQYF.

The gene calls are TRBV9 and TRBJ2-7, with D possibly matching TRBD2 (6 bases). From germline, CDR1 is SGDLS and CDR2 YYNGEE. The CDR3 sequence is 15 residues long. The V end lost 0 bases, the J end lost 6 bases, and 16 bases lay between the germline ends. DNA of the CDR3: TGTGCCAGCAGCGTAGGACTGGGGGGAATTCGCGAGCAGTACTTC. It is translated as CASSVGLGGIREQYF.